The sequence of this TCR beta chain was determined in a study of cytomegalovirus exposure and HLA in healthy donors. Study overall: Earlier, 150 million to 200 million T cells were analyzed, and fewer than 120 million unique TCR beta sequences were found among them.

V lost 5 bases to trimming and J lost 5 bases; unmatched junction nucleotides: 4. The germline CDR1 and CDR2 sequences are SGHDT and YYEEEE. The CDR3 sequence is 15 residues long. Study-wide points: Trimming of TCR beta V- and J-genes showed a link, identified in a later analysis, to a missense DCLRE1C variant. According to a later analysis, donors in an Asian-associated ancestry cluster reportedly had fewer N-insertions than the roughly 720-donor mean. More clonal expansion characterized HLA-associated TCR beta chains than equally common others in a later analysis.

As concerns this clone: What it binds is not known.

PCR involved 60 Vbeta and 13 Jbeta primers. Measured with immunoSEQ multiplex PCR; TCRdb has only the in-frame clones, and not every one. In total, the table holds approximately 120,000 clones. This receptor was taken from a man aged 35 to 55 in good health and CMV-seronegative. The specimen was PBMCs. The V and J genes are TRBV5-6 and TRBJ2-2; 12 bases map to TRBD1. The CDR3: CASRWGQGATGELFF. The CDR3 bases are TGTGCCAGCAGATGGGGACAGGGGGCAACCGGGGAGCTGTTTTTT.